These 23 T cell receptor beta chains came from one sample sequenced in a study of blood T cell repertoires in COVID-19. TCRdb's table, derived via immunoSEQ multiplex PCR, lists solely in-frame clones and lacks some. The table has under 100,000 clones, about 87% seen once; the top ten hold roughly 15%. The sequenced sample was peripheral blood. The receptors shown here come from a human donor in a cohort sampled during active COVID-19.

V gene TRBV7-9 combines with J gene TRBJ2-3; TRBD1 aligns across 7 bases. V lost 2 bases to trimming and J lost 5 bases; unmatched junction nucleotides: 4. CDR1 and CDR2 (germline): SEHNR, FQNEAQ (reference sequence). The length of the CDR3 is 14 residues. In nucleotides, the CDR3 is TGTGCCAGCAGCTTATCAGACAGGGTAGATACGCAGTATTTT. Translated, it gives CASSLSDRVDTQYF.

In this sample, this clone turned up once. The chain employs TRBV19 and TRBJ1-1, with a possible D match to TRBD1 (5 bases). V gave up 4 bases and J gave up 5 bases, with 11 bases separating them. The germline gives CDR1 LNHDA, CDR2 SQIVND (reference sequence). The CDR3 is 13 amino acids. The CDR3 DNA sequence: TGTGCCAGTAGTACCCAGGGTAATACTGAAGCTTTCTTT. Amino acid sequence: CASSTQGNTEAFF.

The chain recombines TRBV19 with TRBJ2-1; D is uncertain. V was cut by 5 bases and J by 0 bases, with 11 bases left in between. Germline-derived CDR1 and CDR2 are LNHDA and SQIVND (reference sequence). The CDR3 covers 15 residues. CDR3 loop: CASSSSSSSYNEQFF. As DNA, the CDR3 is TGTGCCAGTAGTTCTAGTTCTAGCTCCTACAATGAGCAGTTCTTC.

The chain uses TRBV7-9 and TRBJ1-4, with 12 bases that match TRBD1. CDR3 length: 14 residues. Trimming cost V 4 bases and J 12 bases; bases outside gene matches: 6. Germline-derived CDR1 and CDR2 are SEHNR and FQNEAQ (reference sequence). The CDR3 DNA is TGTGCCAGCAGCTGGGACAGGGGGCTCGGGGAACTGTTTTTT. Amino acid sequence: CASSWDRGLGELFF.

The chain uses TRBV19 and TRBJ1-5; 9 bases map to TRBD1. The CDR3 runs to 15 residues. V shed 7 bases and J 7 bases; nucleotides not matched to a gene: 11. Germline V gene data show CDR1 as LNHDA and CDR2 as SQIVND (reference sequence). CDR3 loop: CASTSGTGFGQPQHF. CDR3 bases: TGTGCCAGTACCTCCGGGACAGGGTTTGGGCAGCCCCAGCATTTT.

This chain connects TRBV30 to TRBJ1-6; the D is unclear. V lost 2 bases, J lost 7 bases, and 21 bases lay in between. From germline, CDR1 is GTSNPN and CDR2 SVGIG (reference sequence). This CDR3 has 17 residues. The CDR3 loop is CAWSPPPGLTTNSPLHF. DNA for the CDR3: TGTGCCTGGAGTCCACCCCCGGGTTTAACTACCAATTCACCCCTCCACTTT.

The chain uses TRBV30 and TRBJ2-1; 7 bases match TRBD1. The CDR3 has 14 residues. Looked up from germline, CDR1 is GTSNPN and CDR2 is SVGIG (reference sequence). Trimming at V came to 3 bases and at J to 9 bases, leaving 11 bases not matched to a gene. The CDR3 loop reads CAWRKGGPLGEQFF. The DNA for the CDR3 is TGTGCCTGGAGAAAAGGGGGCCCCTTGGGTGAGCAGTTCTTC.

The genes are TRBV30 and TRBJ1-6; D perhaps matches TRBD1 (5 bases). The CDR3 loop spans 14 amino acids. The V and J ends lost 4 bases and 9 bases respectively, with 16 bases between them. Germline CDR1 reads GTSNPN; CDR2 reads SVGIG (reference sequence). The CDR3 loop reads CAWNPGGWGSPLHF. The CDR3 coding sequence is TGTGCCTGGAACCCTGGGGGGTGGGGTTCACCCCTCCACTTT.

This clone was seen a single time. The chain carries TRBV27 and TRBJ2-4, with D hard to call. Germline values: CDR1 MNHEY, CDR2 SMNVEV (reference sequence). The CDR3 consists of 14 residues. Trimming cost V 4 bases and J 5 bases, with 12 bases left between them. The CDR3, as DNA: TGTGCCAGCAGTTCAGGCGAATCCCAAAACATTCAGTACTTC. It specifies CASSSGESQNIQYF.

The rearrangement links TRBV28 to TRBJ1-2; D remains ambiguous. Germline V gives CDR1 MDHEN, CDR2 SYDVKM. This CDR3 spans 14 amino acids. Trimming shortened V by 3 bases and J by 4 bases, and 12 bases separated the two germline ends. The CDR3 DNA is TGTGCCAGCAGTTTCCTCGGGGAGGTCTATGGCTACACCTTC. Protein sequence: CASSFLGEVYGYTF.

This clone was found once. This sequence joins TRBV28 and TRBJ1-2; D gene ambiguous. The germline CDR1 and CDR2 sequences are MDHEN and SYDVKM. The CDR3 is made up of 12 amino acids. Deletions cut 4 bases from V and 3 bases from J, with 6 bases between. As DNA, the CDR3 is TGTGCCAGCAGTTCCACTTACTATGGCTACACCTTC. It encodes CASSSTYYGYTF.

The genes are TRBV30 and TRBJ1-2; TRBD1 might be the D (5 bases). V lost 4 bases and J 7 bases, leaving 28 bases between the germline ends. Germline assignment: CDR1 GTSNPN and CDR2 SVGIG (reference sequence). There are 17 residues in the CDR3. This chain's CDR3 is CAWKFLSSGRVRPGYTF. The CDR3 bases are TGTGCCTGGAAGTTTCTCTCGAGTGGCAGGGTGCGCCCTGGCTACACCTTC. The variable domain in full, with the rest retrieved from reference TRBV30 and TRBJ1-2, is SQTIHQWPATLVQPVGSPLSLECTVEGTSNPNLYWYRQAAGRGLQLLFYSVGIGQISSEVPQNLSASRPQDRQFILSSKKLLLSDSGFYLCAWKFLSSGRVRPGYTFGSGTRLTVV.

This chain links TRBV19 with TRBJ2-1; 15 bases match TRBD2. Germline V gives CDR1 LNHDA, CDR2 SQIVND (reference sequence). Losses at the gene ends were 5 bases for V and 7 bases for J; bases not matched to a gene: 6. This CDR3 has 16 residues. The chain's CDR3 is CASSGIGTSGGNEQFF. CDR3 nucleotides: TGTGCCAGTAGTGGGATCGGGACTAGCGGGGGGAATGAGCAGTTCTTC.

The rearrangement links TRBV29-1 to TRBJ1-1; a weak D match, TRBD1 (6 bases). Germline loops: CDR1 SQVTM, CDR2 ANQGSEA. The CDR3 contains 12 residues. With 3 bases removed from V and 3 bases from J, the gap between germline ends came to 8 bases. The CDR3 nucleotides are TGCAGCGTTGAGGGGGCTCACACTGAAGCTTTCTTT. Protein product: CSVEGAHTEAFF.

The rearrangement links TRBV19 to TRBJ1-5, with TRBD1 as a possible D gene (5 bases). CDR3 length: 12 amino acids. The germline CDR1 and CDR2 sequences are LNHDA and SQIVND (reference sequence). V was shortened by 10 bases and J by 7 bases, with 14 bases between the two germline ends. For the CDR3, the DNA is TGTGCCACAAAGAATCAGGGACAGCCCCAGCATTTT. Its translation is CATKNQGQPQHF.

This clone was seen just once. This chain joins TRBV7-9 and TRBJ1-2, with D uncertain. The V end lost 5 bases, the J end lost 9 bases, and 10 bases lay between the germline ends. The germline gives CDR1 SEHNR, CDR2 FQNEAQ (reference sequence). The CDR3 runs 11 residues. The CDR3 here is CASSRIASYTF. CDR3 bases: TGTGCCAGCAGCCGGATAGCTAGCTACACCTTC.

The genes are TRBV4-2 and TRBJ1-2, with a weak D call TRBD1 (5 bases). V lost 0 bases and J lost 4, with 12 bases in between. In germline, CDR1 is LGHNA, CDR2 YNFKEQ. This CDR3 comprises 15 residues. The CDR3 sequence is CASSQEQVPSYGYTF. For the CDR3, the DNA is TGTGCCAGCAGCCAAGAACAGGTCCCCAGCTATGGCTACACCTTC.

The rearrangement uses TRBV7-2 and TRBJ2-3; 9 bases map to TRBD2. CDR3 length: 17 residues. CDR1 is SGHTA and CDR2 is FQGNSA in the germline V gene. V shed 5 bases, J shed 0 bases, and the junction held 9 bases outside the gene matches. CDR3 DNA sequence: TGTGCCAGCAGCGCTAGCGGGGTTGCCACTAGCACAGATACGCAGTATTTT. Translated, it gives CASSASGVATSTDTQYF.

The rearrangement links TRBV19 to TRBJ1-2; 9 bases match TRBD1. Trimming cost V 6 bases and J 8 bases; bases outside gene matches: 10. This CDR3 contains 14 residues. The germline V gene encodes CDR1 LNHDA and CDR2 SQIVND (reference sequence). CDR3 sequence reads: CASSKTGGDRGYTF. The CDR3 DNA reads as TGTGCCAGTAGCAAAACAGGGGGCGATAGGGGCTACACCTTC.

The rearrangement uses TRBV19 and TRBJ1-1; D unresolved. The CDR3 runs to 14 residues. The germline V gene has CDR1 LNHDA and CDR2 SQIVND (reference sequence). Deletions cut 3 bases from V and 1 base from J, with 9 bases between. This chain's CDR3 is CASSIPPSNTEAFF. CDR3 DNA sequence: TGTGCCAGTAGTATTCCCCCCTCGAACACTGAAGCTTTCTTT.

This clone occurred once. This chain joins TRBV5-4 and TRBJ2-5; 7 bases align to TRBD2. V gave up 1 base and J gave up 8 bases; unmatched junction bases: 17. The CDR3 consists of 17 residues. The germline gives CDR1 SGHNT, CDR2 YYREEE (reference sequence). The CDR3 region has the DNA TGTGCCAGCAGCTTGAGGATTGGCGGGAGAATACCAGACACCCAGTACTTC. As protein: CASSLRIGGRIPDTQYF.

The rearrangement uses TRBV11-2 and TRBJ2-5, with D maybe TRBD2 (5 bases). Germline loops: CDR1 SGHAT, CDR2 FQNNGV. The V gene lost 6 bases and the J gene lost 1 base, with 15 bases spanning the gap. There are 15 residues in the CDR3. The CDR3 DNA reads as TGTGCCAGCAGGGGGAGTGGCGCGGTCCAAGAGACCCAGTACTTC. As protein: CASRGSGAVQETQYF. The full variable domain, its missing parts supplied by reference TRBV11-2 and TRBJ2-5, is EAGVAQSPRYKIIEKRQSVAFWCNPISGHATLYWYQQILGQGPKLLIQFQNNGVVDDSQLPKDRFSAERLKGVDSTLKIQPAKLEDSAVYLCASRGSGAVQETQYFGPGTRLLVL.

The rearrangement links TRBV19 to TRBJ1-2; 9 nucleotides agree with TRBD1. The germline V gene encodes CDR1 LNHDA and CDR2 SQIVND (reference sequence). The CDR3 is 15 amino acids. Germline trimming cut 5 bases from V and 4 bases from J; bases unmatched to any gene: 8. This CDR3 is CASSPNRGRSYGYTF. The CDR3 nucleotides read TGTGCCAGTAGTCCAAACAGGGGGCGCAGCTATGGCTACACCTTC.